What follows are 13 T cell receptor beta chains derived from one specimen sequenced in a study of cytomegalovirus exposure and HLA in healthy donors. The PCR had 60 Vbeta and 13 Jbeta primers. Measured with immunoSEQ multiplex PCR; TCRdb has only the in-frame clones, and not every one. The data contain nearly 110,000 clones, around 69% of them singletons. The sample comprised PBMCs. Receptor source: a man aged 18 to 35 in good health and CMV-seronegative.

This clone was observed a few times. The V call is TRBV25-1, the J call TRBJ1-2; a possible D gene is TRBD1 (5 bases). V gave up 6 bases and J gave up 8 bases, with 10 bases separating them. Germline V gene sequence: CDR1 MGHDK, CDR2 SYGVNS. This CDR3 has 11 amino acids. CDR3 sequence reads: CASSARVGYTF. The CDR3 nucleotides read TGTGCCAGCAGCGCCAGGGTCGGCTACACCTTC.

The chain is built from TRBV5-1 and TRBJ2-1; TRBD2 matches 8 bases. Germline CDR1 SGHRS, CDR2 YFSETQ. V was pared by 1 base and J by 8 bases, with 11 bases of the junction left unmatched. There are 16 residues in the CDR3. The CDR3 is CASSLPGGLGLDEQFF. In nucleotides, the CDR3 is TGCGCCAGCAGCTTGCCTGGGGGACTAGGCTTGGATGAGCAGTTCTTC.

The CDR3 region has the DNA TGTGCCAGCAGCGTAGGGGCAGATATTTACCAAGAGACCCAGTACTTC. Encoded protein: CASSVGADIYQETQYF. The chain has TRBV9 and TRBJ2-5; D is ambiguous. Trimming removed 0 bases at V and 0 bases at J, with 12 bases between. CDR1 is SGDLS and CDR2 is YYNGEE in the germline V gene. CDR3 length: 16 amino acids.

The chain joins TRBV5-6 to TRBJ1-2; D may be TRBD1 (6 bases). With 1 base removed from V and 3 bases from J, the gap between germline ends came to 10 bases. This CDR3 region has 14 residues. From germline, CDR1 is SGHDT and CDR2 YYEEEE. The CDR3 bases are TGTGCCAGCAGCTTGTCTCGACAGGACTATGGCTACACCTTC. This codes for CASSLSRQDYGYTF.

The rearrangement links TRBV7-8 to TRBJ2-3, with D uncertain. The CDR3 loop spans 16 amino acids. Germline V gene data show CDR1 as SGHVS and CDR2 as FQNEAQ. Trimming removed 1 base at V and 6 bases at J, with 17 bases between. In DNA, the CDR3 is TGTGCCAGCAGCTTAGGGAGAAAACCTCCTTACGATACGCAGTATTTT. Its translation is CASSLGRKPPYDTQYF.

This chain uses TRBV25-1 with TRBJ2-7; a possible D gene is TRBD2 (6 bases). The V end was cut by 8 bases, the J end by 4 bases, with 9 bases between. Germline CDR1 is MGHDK and CDR2 is SYGVNS. This CDR3 spans 11 amino acids. CDR3 region: CASGDLYEQYF. The CDR3 DNA follows: TGTGCCAGCGGGGACTTATACGAGCAGTACTTC.

The chain has TRBV2 and TRBJ2-7; D is unresolved. Germline V gene lookup returns CDR1 SNHLY and CDR2 FYNNEI. The CDR3 sequence is 14 residues long. The germline V and J ends were trimmed by 4 bases and 4 bases, with 14 bases remaining between them. CDR3 region: CASSGSANFYEQYF. Here the CDR3 DNA reads TGTGCCAGCAGTGGGAGTGCGAACTTTTACGAGCAGTACTTC.

The rearrangement uses TRBV28 and TRBJ1-5; D unresolved. Looked up from germline, CDR1 is MDHEN and CDR2 is SYDVKM. V was pared by 3 bases and J by 5 bases, with 11 bases between. The CDR3 consists of 14 residues. CDR3: CASSLAGIDQPQHF. The DNA for the CDR3 is TGTGCCAGCAGTTTGGCGGGGATAGATCAGCCCCAGCATTTT.

This clone appeared a few times. This chain uses TRBV5-5 with TRBJ2-3, with 11 positions matching TRBD2. This CDR3 is 16 amino acids long. Germline values: CDR1 SGHKS, CDR2 YYEKEE (reference sequence). Losses at the gene ends were 3 bases for V and 0 bases for J; bases not matched to a gene: 3. This CDR3 is CASSYLAGGSTDTQYF. The CDR3 region has the DNA TGTGCCAGCAGCTACTTAGCGGGGGGGAGCACAGATACGCAGTATTTT. Full variable domain (missing parts from reference TRBV5-5 and TRBJ2-3): DAGVTQSPTHLIKTRGQQVTLRCSPISGHKSVSWYQQVLGQGPQFIFQYYEKEERGRGNFPDRFSARQFPNYSSELNVNALLLGDSALYLCASSYLAGGSTDTQYFGPGTRLTVL.

The CDR3 sequence: CASSLADRGWGQPQHF. The CDR3 coding sequence is TGTGCCAGCAGCTTAGCGGACAGGGGATGGGGTCAGCCCCAGCATTTT. The chain carries TRBV7-2 and TRBJ1-5; 9 bases align to TRBD1. The ends lost 0 bases at V and 6 bases at J; junction bases unmatched: 6. The CDR3 has 16 residues. CDR1 is SGHTA and CDR2 is FQGNSA in the germline V gene. Together with reference TRBV7-2 and TRBJ1-5, the CDR3 gives the full variable domain: GAGVSQSPSNKVTEKGKDVELRCDPISGHTALYWYRQSLGQGLEFLIYFQGNSAPDKSGLPSDRFSAERTGGSVSTLTIQRTQQEDSAVYLCASSLADRGWGQPQHFGDGTRLSIL.

CDR3 sequence (DNA): TGTGCCAGCAGCCTAAAGCGGGGGACCGGGGAGCTGTTTTTT. It translates to CASSLKRGTGELFF. The rearrangement joins TRBV7-2 to TRBJ2-2; 8 bases align to TRBD2. CDR1 is SGHTA, CDR2 FQGNSA, per germline. The V gene end was trimmed by 5 bases and the J gene end by 5 bases; junction bases not matched to a gene: 4. The CDR3 is 14 amino acids.

This chain connects TRBV6-5 to TRBJ1-2; 10 nucleotides agree with TRBD1. Germline lookup yields CDR1 MNHEY and CDR2 SVGAGI. The CDR3 has 15 amino acids. With 0 bases clipped from V and 8 bases from J, the junction kept 6 bases outside the gene matches. CDR3 residues: CASSYSTGGLSGYTF. For the CDR3, the DNA is TGTGCCAGCAGTTACTCGACAGGGGGCTTGAGCGGCTACACCTTC.

The chain employs TRBV14 and TRBJ1-1; TRBD1 is a possible D gene (5 bases). Trimming stripped 4 bases from V and 2 bases from J, with 14 bases between. The length of the CDR3 is 15 residues. Germline values: CDR1 SGHDN, CDR2 FVKESK. CDR3 nucleotide sequence: TGTGCCAGCAGCCCACCAAGGACATATAACACTGAAGCTTTCTTT. Translated, it gives CASSPPRTYNTEAFF.